The rows below give T cell receptor beta chains drawn from one sample of a study of blood T cell repertoires in COVID-19. Assay: immunoSEQ multiplex PCR; the TCRdb copy retains only in-frame clones and omits some. Of hundreds of thousands of clones in the sample, 80% to 90% were seen once. Material for sequencing was PBMCs or T cells enriched from blood (not recorded which). The origin of the receptors is a woman aged 18-29 years who had recovered from COVID-19. The CDR3 runs from the conserved cysteine through the conserved F or W. A D gene is named only where the DNA matches it firmly. A clone size is listed for some rows: how often the clone was seen (once, few, many), or a class if it is expanded.

clone_size: -
v_call: TRBV6-5
j_call: TRBJ2-2
d_call: TRBD1
cdr3_nt: TGTGCCAGCAGTTACTGGGGACAGGGCCAAACCGGGGAGCTGTTTTTT
cdr3_aa: CASSYWGQGQTGELFF

clone_size: -
v_call: TRBV5-1
j_call: TRBJ2-2
d_call: TRBD1
cdr3_nt: TGCGCCAGCAGCTTGCTGGGACAGGGGGCCGGGGAGCTGTTTTTT
cdr3_aa: CASSLLGQGAGELFF

clone_size: -
v_call: TRBV7-9
j_call: TRBJ1-1
d_call: -
cdr3_nt: TGTGCCAGCAGCTTAGATCGCAGGGTTATTGAAGCTTTCTTT
cdr3_aa: CASSLDRRVIEAFF

clone_size: -
v_call: TRBV4-1
j_call: TRBJ1-2
d_call: -
cdr3_nt: TGCGCCAGCAGCCAAGATACGTTTCTCGGGACTTCAAGCGGCTACACCTTC
cdr3_aa: CASSQDTFLGTSSGYTF

clone_size: -
v_call: TRBV6-4
j_call: TRBJ2-1
d_call: TRBD2
cdr3_nt: TGTGCCAGCAGGCCACTAGCGGGGGGCATCCATGAGCAGTTCTTC
cdr3_aa: CASRPLAGGIHEQFF

clone_size: -
v_call: TRBV27
j_call: TRBJ2-3
d_call: TRBD2
cdr3_nt: TGTGCCAGCAGTCGGCGGACTAGCGGGATTAGCACAGATACGCAGTATTTT
cdr3_aa: CASSRRTSGISTDTQYF

clone_size: -
v_call: TRBV2
j_call: TRBJ1-2
d_call: -
cdr3_nt: TGTGCCAGCAGGGACAAGAATGGCTACACCTTC
cdr3_aa: CASRDKNGYTF

clone_size: once
v_call: TRBV19
j_call: TRBJ1-1
d_call: TRBD1
cdr3_nt: TGTGCCAGTAGTTTACTCACAGGGGTGAACACTGAAGCTTTCTTT
cdr3_aa: CASSLLTGVNTEAFF

clone_size: -
v_call: TRBV7-9
j_call: TRBJ2-1
d_call: TRBD1
cdr3_nt: TGTGCCAGCAGCCCTCACCCAGGACAGGGATTGTTCCATGAGCAGTTCTTC
cdr3_aa: CASSPHPGQGLFHEQFF

clone_size: -
v_call: TRBV10-2
j_call: TRBJ1-1
d_call: TRBD1
cdr3_nt: TGCGCCAGCAGTGAGTCTGGGACAGACCTGGGGGGTAACACTGAAGCTTTCTTT
cdr3_aa: CASSESGTDLGGNTEAFF

clone_size: -
v_call: TRBV18
j_call: TRBJ1-2
d_call: -
cdr3_nt: TGTGCCAGCTCACCACCGGGACTGATTAACTATGGCTACACCTTC
cdr3_aa: CASSPPGLINYGYTF

clone_size: -
v_call: TRBV3-1/TRBV3-2
j_call: TRBJ2-7
d_call: -
cdr3_nt: TGTGCCAGCAGCCAAGATCGAGGGGAGCAGTACTTC
cdr3_aa: CASSQDRGEQYF

clone_size: -
v_call: TRBV24-1
j_call: TRBJ2-1
d_call: -
cdr3_nt: TGTGCCACACAAGCGGACGGAGGCTCCTACAATGAGCAGTTCTTC
cdr3_aa: CATQADGGSYNEQFF

clone_size: -
v_call: TRBV10-1
j_call: TRBJ2-3
d_call: -
cdr3_nt: TGCGCCGGCGGGGCGGATAGACCTAGCACAGATACGCAGTATTTT
cdr3_aa: CAGGADRPSTDTQYF

clone_size: -
v_call: TRBV2
j_call: TRBJ1-2
d_call: TRBD1
cdr3_nt: TGTGCCAGCAGTGAGGGCAGGGGGCCGGATGGCTACACCTTC
cdr3_aa: CASSEGRGPDGYTF

clone_size: -
v_call: TRBV6-5
j_call: TRBJ1-5
d_call: -
cdr3_nt: TGTGCCAGCAGTTACTCCGCAGGCCCGGGGCAGCCCCAGCATTTT
cdr3_aa: CASSYSAGPGQPQHF

clone_size: -
v_call: TRBV5-1
j_call: TRBJ1-2
d_call: TRBD1
cdr3_nt: TGCGCCAGCAGCAGAACGTATGGACAGGGCGTAGATGGCTACACCTTC
cdr3_aa: CASSRTYGQGVDGYTF

clone_size: -
v_call: TRBV5-1
j_call: TRBJ1-4
d_call: TRBD1
cdr3_nt: TGCGCCTCGGGACAGACAACTAATGAAAAACTGTTTTTT
cdr3_aa: CASGQTTNEKLFF

clone_size: -
v_call: TRBV6-4
j_call: TRBJ2-3
d_call: -
cdr3_nt: TGTGCCAGCAGTGACGGGGGGGCTAGCACAGATACGCAGTATTTT
cdr3_aa: CASSDGGASTDTQYF

clone_size: -
v_call: TRBV7-9
j_call: TRBJ2-1
d_call: -
cdr3_nt: TGTGCCAGCAGCCCCTATCTTCTGGACAACTACAATGAGCAGTTCTTC
cdr3_aa: CASSPYLLDNYNEQFF

clone_size: -
v_call: TRBV3-1/TRBV3-2
j_call: TRBJ1-1
d_call: -
cdr3_nt: TGTGCCAGCAGCCAAGCCCCCCGGCAGGGTGAAGCTTTCTTT
cdr3_aa: CASSQAPRQGEAFF

clone_size: -
v_call: TRBV2
j_call: TRBJ2-2
d_call: TRBD2
cdr3_nt: TGTGCCAGCAGATCCCCTAGCGGGGGAAACACCGGGGAGCTGTTTTTT
cdr3_aa: CASRSPSGGNTGELFF

clone_size: -
v_call: TRBV21-1
j_call: TRBJ2-1
d_call: -
cdr3_nt: TGTGCCACTCTAGCGGGGGAGGTTTCCTACAATGAGCAGTTCTTC
cdr3_aa: CATLAGEVSYNEQFF

clone_size: -
v_call: TRBV28
j_call: TRBJ1-5
d_call: TRBD1
cdr3_nt: TGTGCCAGCACCCCTGGCCGACAGGGGTTAGGGCAGCCCCAGCATTTT
cdr3_aa: CASTPGRQGLGQPQHF

clone_size: -
v_call: TRBV19
j_call: TRBJ1-2
d_call: -
cdr3_nt: TGTGCCAGTAGTGGTTTCGGGGAGGTGATCTATGGCTACACCTTC
cdr3_aa: CASSGFGEVIYGYTF

clone_size: -
v_call: TRBV9
j_call: TRBJ1-1
d_call: -
cdr3_nt: TGTGCCAGCAGCGCTCGGGAGACCCTGAACACTGAAGCTTTCTTT
cdr3_aa: CASSARETLNTEAFF

clone_size: -
v_call: TRBV27
j_call: TRBJ1-5
d_call: -
cdr3_nt: TGTGCCAGCAGTTTATCAGGGGTCGGTCAGCCCCAGCATTTT
cdr3_aa: CASSLSGVGQPQHF

clone_size: -
v_call: TRBV5-1
j_call: TRBJ1-6
d_call: TRBD1
cdr3_nt: TGCGCCAGCAGCTTAGGACAGGGGGCGCGTAGTTCACCCCTCCACTTT
cdr3_aa: CASSLGQGARSSPLHF

clone_size: once
v_call: TRBV6-5
j_call: TRBJ1-4
d_call: TRBD1
cdr3_nt: TGTGCCAGCAGCCCATCCGCGACAGGGGAAAAACTGTTTTTT
cdr3_aa: CASSPSATGEKLFF

clone_size: -
v_call: TRBV18
j_call: TRBJ2-7
d_call: TRBD1
cdr3_nt: TGTGCCAGCTCGCTTCGGACAGGGTTCCCCTACGAGCAGTACTTC
cdr3_aa: CASSLRTGFPYEQYF

clone_size: -
v_call: TRBV5-1
j_call: TRBJ1-6
d_call: TRBD1
cdr3_nt: TGCGCCAGCAGCCCGGGGACAGCCGACTCCTATAATTCACCCCTCCACTTT
cdr3_aa: CASSPGTADSYNSPLHF

clone_size: -
v_call: TRBV7-2
j_call: TRBJ2-1
d_call: TRBD2
cdr3_nt: TGTGCCAGCAGCTTAAATGTAGCGGGGGGTAAAAATGAGCAGTTCTTC
cdr3_aa: CASSLNVAGGKNEQFF

clone_size: -
v_call: TRBV2
j_call: TRBJ1-2
d_call: TRBD1
cdr3_nt: TGTGCCAGCAGTGAAGGGGGACAGGGTTTTTACGGCTACACCTTC
cdr3_aa: CASSEGGQGFYGYTF

clone_size: -
v_call: TRBV4-1
j_call: TRBJ1-1
d_call: -
cdr3_nt: TGCGCCAGCAGCCAACCCCAGGCTCTTGAAGCTTTCTTT
cdr3_aa: CASSQPQALEAFF

clone_size: -
v_call: TRBV12-3/TRBV12-4
j_call: TRBJ1-3
d_call: TRBD1
cdr3_nt: TGTGCCAGCAGTTTTGACAGGGTGAGGTTT
cdr3_aa: CASSFDRVRF

clone_size: -
v_call: TRBV5-1
j_call: TRBJ1-1
d_call: TRBD1
cdr3_nt: TGCGCCAGCAGCTTCAGGGGGCTAGACACTGAAGCTTTCTTT
cdr3_aa: CASSFRGLDTEAFF